These 31 T cell receptor beta chains share one sample of origin, sequenced in a study of cytomegalovirus exposure and HLA in healthy donors. PCR involved 60 Vbeta and 13 Jbeta primers. The repertoire was sequenced with immunoSEQ multiplex PCR; TCRdb's copy has only in-frame clones and lacks some. The repertoire holds around 150,000 clones, with roughly three quarters as singletons. Specimen: PBMCs. The receptor set was obtained from a human donor in good health.

This chain links TRBV19 with TRBJ2-7; 7 bases are a match to TRBD1. CDR3 size: 13 residues. V lost 5 bases, J lost 6 bases, and 7 bases stayed unmatched. Germline V CDR1 and CDR2: LNHDA, SQIVND (reference sequence). The CDR3 nucleotides are TGTGCCAGTAGTTCCGACAGGGAGACCGAGCAGTACTTC. The encoded protein is CASSSDRETEQYF.

This clone was found once. The chain employs TRBV29-1 and TRBJ2-7, with D perhaps matching TRBD2 (6 bases). Germline V CDR1 and CDR2: SQVTM, ANQGSEA. Trimming removed 4 bases at V and 3 bases at J, with 7 bases between. The length of the CDR3 is 11 residues. The CDR3 coding sequence is TGCAGCGTTGGGAGGGGCTACGAGCAGTACTTC. Translating gives CSVGRGYEQYF.

The chain uses TRBV5-6 and TRBJ2-1, with TRBD2 matching 11 bases. Germline CDR1 and CDR2: SGHDT and YYEEEE. The length of the CDR3 is 15 residues. With V trimmed by 4 bases and J by 2 bases, 2 bases remained unmatched. The CDR3 bases are TGTGCCAGCAGCACTAGCGGGGGCCCCTACAATGAGCAGTTCTTC. This codes for CASSTSGGPYNEQFF. Drawing the rest from reference TRBV5-6 and TRBJ2-1, the complete variable domain is DAGVTQSPTHLIKTRGQQVTLRCSPKSGHDTVSWYQQALGQGPQFIFQYYEEEERQRGNFPDRFSGHQFPNYSSELNVNALLLGDSALYLCASSTSGGPYNEQFFGPGTRLTVL.

In its sample, this clone was seen a few times. The chain recombines TRBV11-2 with TRBJ2-7, with D perhaps TRBD2 (5 bases). CDR3 length: 14 amino acids. The germline gives CDR1 SGHAT, CDR2 FQNNGV. The ends were cut back, 0 bases at V and 1 base at J, with 7 bases in the middle. The CDR3 region is CASSLDGISYEQYF. The CDR3, as DNA: TGTGCCAGCAGCTTAGACGGGATTTCCTACGAGCAGTACTTC.

This clone was picked up a small number of times. The gene calls are TRBV7-2 and TRBJ2-7; 7 positions match TRBD1. This CDR3 is 14 amino acids long. Trimming at V came to 5 bases and at J to 5 bases, leaving 9 bases not matched to a gene. From germline, CDR1 is SGHTA and CDR2 FQGNSA. CDR3 sequence (DNA): TGTGCCAGCAGCATCAAGACAGGGCCTAACGAGCAGTACTTC. Translated, it gives CASSIKTGPNEQYF.

This clone occurred a few times. V is TRBV7-3 and J is TRBJ2-3; no clear D. V gave up 6 bases and J gave up 8 bases, with 15 bases separating them. CDR1 SGHTA and CDR2 FQGTGA come from the germline V gene. The CDR3 is 13 residues long. The CDR3 protein is CASSPGSSSTQYF. The CDR3 DNA is TGTGCCAGCAGTCCAGGAAGTTCCTCTACGCAGTATTTT.

Points on this clone: Mismatch with germline at one junction end may stem from a read error. The CDR3 coding sequence is TGTGCCAGCAGTGAAGGGGGCACTAGGGGCTACCCCTTC. Protein product: CASSEGGTRGYPF. The rearrangement links TRBV27 to TRBJ1-2, with 7 bases aligning to TRBD1. Looked up from germline, CDR1 is MNHEY and CDR2 is SMNVEV (reference sequence). The CDR3 spans 13 residues.

This chain uses TRBV19 with TRBJ1-1, with D unclear. In germline, CDR1 is LNHDA, CDR2 SQIVND (reference sequence). The ends were cut back, 5 bases at V and 2 bases at J, with 18 bases in the middle. This CDR3 has 16 residues. CDR3 DNA sequence: TGTGCCAGTAGTCTCTTGAGGGAAAATGTCAACACTGAAGCTTTCTTT. Translation: CASSLLRENVNTEAFF. The entire variable domain, with the rest obtained from reference TRBV19 and TRBJ1-1, is as follows: DGGITQSPKYLFRKEGQNVTLSCEQNLNHDAMYWYRQDPGQGLRLIYYSQIVNDFQKGDIAEGYSVSREKKESFPLTVTSAQKNPTAFYLCASSLLRENVNTEAFFGQGTRLTVV.

The chain recombines TRBV2 with TRBJ2-2; the D gene is possibly TRBD2 (6 bases). This CDR3 region has 14 residues. The germline CDR1 and CDR2 sequences are SNHLY and FYNNEI. Trimming stripped 0 bases from V and 6 bases from J, with 8 bases between. The CDR3 DNA reads TGTGCCAGCAGTGAAGCGCGGGGATCCGGGGAGCTGTTTTTT. It is translated as CASSEARGSGELFF.

This chain links TRBV6-1 with TRBJ2-1, with a weak D call TRBD1 (6 bases). The V end lost 6 bases, the J end lost 10 bases, and 22 bases lay between the germline ends. The CDR3 covers 15 residues. Per the germline V gene, CDR1 is MNHNS and CDR2 is SASEGT. The CDR3 region has the DNA TGTGCCAGCAGGGGGCGGTCGGATCCCAGGGGCGAGCAGTTCTTC. Protein: CASRGRSDPRGEQFF.

V gene TRBV2 combines with J gene TRBJ2-3; 8 positions match TRBD1. The CDR3 is 15 residues long. Germline CDR1 is SNHLY and CDR2 is FYNNEI. After removal of 7 bases from V and 5 bases from J, the junction contained 11 bases not matched to a gene. The CDR3 nucleotides are TGTGCCAGCATCGACAGGGGTTTTAAGGGAGATACGCAGTATTTT. The encoded protein is CASIDRGFKGDTQYF.

This clone was detected only once. This chain joins TRBV5-1 and TRBJ1-2; D might be TRBD1 (6 bases). Trimming took off 4 bases at V and 4 bases at J, with 14 bases between the two ends. Looked up from germline, CDR1 is SGHRS and CDR2 is YFSETQ. The CDR3 contains 14 residues. CDR3 DNA: TGCGCCAGCAGCGGAACAGGGCTAAGCTATGGCTACACCTTC. Amino acids: CASSGTGLSYGYTF.

This chain links TRBV4-3 with TRBJ2-3, with 11 nucleotides matching TRBD2. J lost 1 base, V lost 4 bases, and 4 bases had no gene match. This CDR3 region has 16 residues. The V gene's germline CDR1 is LGHNA and CDR2 YSLEER. The CDR3 region has the DNA TGCGCCAGCAGCCTAGGGACTAGCGGCCGCACAGATACGCAGTATTTT. Its translation: CASSLGTSGRTDTQYF.

This rearrangement joins TRBV13 to TRBJ2-5; TRBD2 agrees at 8 bases. The CDR3 length is 16 residues. Germline-derived CDR1 and CDR2 are PRHDT and FYEKMQ (reference sequence). Germline trimming cut 6 bases from V and 1 base from J; bases unmatched to any gene: 10. CDR3 bases: TGTGCCAGCAGACCTCGGACTAGCCCCCTCCAAGAGACCCAGTACTTC. Translated: CASRPRTSPLQETQYF.

The chain joins TRBV12-5 to TRBJ1-2; 8 positions agree with TRBD1. Germline-derived CDR1 and CDR2 are LGHNT and FRNRAP. The CDR3 is 15 amino acids. The V gene end was trimmed by 1 base and the J gene end by 7 bases; junction bases not matched to a gene: 8. DNA of the CDR3: TGTGCTAGTGGTTTGGGAATACTCGACAGGGGTGGCTACACCTTC. Protein sequence: CASGLGILDRGGYTF.

This chain connects TRBV27 to TRBJ2-1, with 14 bases identical to TRBD2. Looked up from germline, CDR1 is MNHEY and CDR2 is SMNVEV (reference sequence). The ends lost 3 bases at V and 7 bases at J; junction bases unmatched: 2. This CDR3 spans 15 amino acids. The CDR3 DNA reads TGTGCCAGCAGTTTGGGGACTAGCGGGAGTAATGAGCAGTTCTTC. This codes for CASSLGTSGSNEQFF.

V is TRBV4-1 and J is TRBJ2-7; 7 nucleotides line up with TRBD1. The CDR3 consists of 17 residues. The junction had 11 bases not matched to a gene; V was cut back by 2 bases and J by 1 base. Germline values: CDR1 MGHRA, CDR2 YSYEKL. This CDR3 is CASSQSQQGSPSYEQYF. The CDR3 DNA reads as TGCGCCAGCAGCCAAAGCCAACAGGGGTCCCCTTCCTACGAGCAGTACTTC.

The chain joins TRBV6-1 to TRBJ2-5; TRBD1 might be the D (6 bases). This CDR3 has 15 amino acids. The germline V gene has CDR1 MNHNS and CDR2 SASEGT. V lost 6 bases to trimming and J lost 4 bases, with 18 bases between them. This CDR3 reads CASRRQVAGLETQYF. The CDR3 bases are TGTGCCAGCAGACGACAGGTCGCGGGCTTAGAGACCCAGTACTTC.

The chain combines TRBV7-8 with TRBJ1-1; tentatively, D is TRBD1 (5 bases). Germline CDR1 is SGHVS and CDR2 is FQNEAQ. The CDR3 is made up of 14 amino acids. The ends were cut back, 1 base at V and 5 bases at J, with 11 bases in the middle. CDR3 region: CASSLGSAGTEAFF. CDR3 sequence (DNA): TGTGCCAGCAGCTTAGGGTCGGCAGGGACTGAAGCTTTCTTT.

V gene TRBV2 combines with J gene TRBJ2-1; 8 bases agree with TRBD2. Unmatched junction bases numbered 14, after V lost 8 bases and J lost 8 bases. Looked up from germline, CDR1 is SNHLY and CDR2 is FYNNEI. The CDR3 spans 15 residues. CDR3 DNA sequence: TGTGCCAGCTCCCAAGAACGGGGGGGGTTGGATGAGCAGTTCTTC. Translated: CASSQERGGLDEQFF.

As DNA, the CDR3 is TGTGCCAGCAGCATCGGGACAGGGACCACAACTAATGAAAAACTGTTTTTT. Translating it yields CASSIGTGTTTNEKLFF. V and J are TRBV9 and TRBJ1-4; 9 bases are a match to TRBD1. Germline V CDR1 and CDR2: SGDLS, YYNGEE. The ends lost 4 bases at V and 0 bases at J; junction bases unmatched: 7. The CDR3 has 17 residues.

The V and J genes are TRBV9 and TRBJ1-1; possibly TRBD1 for D (6 bases). CDR1 and CDR2 (germline): SGDLS, YYNGEE. The CDR3 contains 17 residues. V was pared by 0 bases and J by 1 base, with 16 bases between. This CDR3 is CASSVGDRRPPNTEAFF. The CDR3 DNA reads TGTGCCAGCAGCGTAGGAGACAGGCGACCTCCGAACACTGAAGCTTTCTTT.

The chain has TRBV28 and TRBJ1-2; no reliable D call. The V gene lost 6 bases and the J gene lost 0 bases, with 5 bases spanning the gap. This CDR3 region has 12 residues. Germline CDR1 MDHEN, CDR2 SYDVKM. Here the CDR3 reads CASRRANYGYTF. CDR3 sequence (DNA): TGTGCCAGCAGGAGAGCTAACTATGGCTACACCTTC.

The V call is TRBV29-1, the J call TRBJ2-5; 11 bases line up with TRBD2. Trimming cost V 7 bases and J 4 bases; bases outside gene matches: 11. The germline V gene encodes CDR1 SQVTM and CDR2 ANQGSEA. The CDR3 runs 15 residues. The CDR3 here is CSAEGTSGIVETQYF. The DNA for the CDR3 is TGCAGCGCTGAGGGGACTAGCGGAATCGTAGAGACCCAGTACTTC.

As DNA, the CDR3 is TGTGCCAGCAGTGAAGCTACCTGGGGGTCTAGCGGGGACGATACCTACACCGGGGAGCTGTTTTTT. This translates into CASSEATWGSSGDDTYTGELFF. The chain joins TRBV6-1 to TRBJ2-2; 9 positions match TRBD2. Germline V CDR1 and CDR2: MNHNS, SASEGT. V shed 0 bases, J shed 3 bases, and the junction held 20 bases outside the gene matches. This CDR3 contains 22 residues.

The chain recombines TRBV5-5 with TRBJ2-1; 13 nucleotides align to TRBD2. Unmatched junction bases numbered 9, after V lost 3 bases and J lost 9 bases. Germline CDR1 SGHKS, CDR2 YYEKEE (reference sequence). The CDR3 loop spans 16 amino acids. CDR3 residues: CASSSTRTSGSFEQFF. CDR3 DNA: TGTGCCAGCAGCTCCACTCGGACTAGCGGGAGTTTTGAGCAGTTCTTC.

This chain uses TRBV27 with TRBJ1-4; 7 bases agree with TRBD1. The CDR3 is 14 residues long. With V trimmed by 6 bases and J by 4 bases, 5 bases remained unmatched. CDR1 is MNHEY and CDR2 is SMNVEV in the germline V gene (reference sequence). CDR3 protein: CASRKGTVNEKLFF. CDR3 DNA sequence: TGTGCCAGCAGGAAAGGGACAGTTAATGAAAAACTGTTTTTT.

The chain carries TRBV4-1 and TRBJ1-2, with 9 bases aligning to TRBD1. From germline, CDR1 is MGHRA and CDR2 YSYEKL. This CDR3 contains 14 residues. With V trimmed by 4 bases and J by 4 bases, 4 bases remained unmatched. The CDR3 loop is CASSPTGGIYGYTF. The CDR3 DNA sequence: TGCGCCAGCAGCCCGACAGGGGGAATCTATGGCTACACCTTC.

The chain joins TRBV2 to TRBJ1-5, with 10 bases matching TRBD1. After removal of 4 bases from V and 5 bases from J, the junction contained 5 bases not matched to a gene. The CDR3 sequence is 15 residues long. From germline, CDR1 is SNHLY and CDR2 FYNNEI. The CDR3 spells CASSGQGAVDQPQHF. The CDR3 DNA reads as TGTGCCAGCAGTGGACAGGGGGCGGTCGATCAGCCCCAGCATTTT.

The CDR3 loop reads CASSPQLGTSLRSDTQYF. The CDR3 DNA reads TGTGCCAGCAGCCCCCAGCTTGGGACTAGCTTAAGATCAGATACGCAGTATTTT. The chain combines TRBV4-2 with TRBJ2-3; 9 bases match TRBD2. Germline V gene lookup returns CDR1 LGHNA and CDR2 YNFKEQ. With 4 bases clipped from V and 4 bases from J, the junction kept 15 bases outside the gene matches. This CDR3 comprises 18 residues.

The V gene is TRBV7-9, the J gene TRBJ1-3, with a tentative D call TRBD1 (6 bases). The V gene's germline CDR1 is SEHNR and CDR2 FQNEAQ (reference sequence). The germline V and J ends were trimmed by 3 bases and 1 base, with 10 bases remaining between them. The CDR3 has 15 residues. The CDR3 sequence: CASSFGQGSGNTIYF. The CDR3 bases are TGTGCCAGCAGCTTTGGGCAGGGGTCTGGAAACACCATATATTTT. The complete variable domain, with remaining parts taken from reference TRBV7-9 and TRBJ1-3, reads DTGVSQNPRHKITKRGQNVTFRCDPISEHNRLYWYRQTLGQGPEFLTYFQNEAQLEKSRLLSDRFSAERPKGSFSTLEIQRTEQGDSAMYLCASSFGQGSGNTIYFGEGSWLTVV.